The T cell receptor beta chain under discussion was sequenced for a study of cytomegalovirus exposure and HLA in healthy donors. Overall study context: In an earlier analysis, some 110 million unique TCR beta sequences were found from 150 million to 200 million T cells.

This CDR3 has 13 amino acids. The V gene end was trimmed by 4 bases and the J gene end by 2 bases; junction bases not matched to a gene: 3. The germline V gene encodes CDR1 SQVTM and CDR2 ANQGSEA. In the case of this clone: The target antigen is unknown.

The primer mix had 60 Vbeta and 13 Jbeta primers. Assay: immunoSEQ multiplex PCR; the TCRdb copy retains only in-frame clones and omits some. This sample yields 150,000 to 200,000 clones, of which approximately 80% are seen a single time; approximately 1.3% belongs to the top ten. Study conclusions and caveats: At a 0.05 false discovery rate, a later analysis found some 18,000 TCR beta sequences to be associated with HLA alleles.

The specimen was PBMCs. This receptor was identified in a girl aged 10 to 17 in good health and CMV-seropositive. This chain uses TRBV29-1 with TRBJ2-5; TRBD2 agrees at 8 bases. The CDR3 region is CSVALAVQETQYF. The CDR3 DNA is TGCAGCGTTGCACTAGCGGTTCAAGAGACCCAGTACTTC.